Presented here are 27 T cell receptor beta chains from one specimen sequenced in a study of PD-1 blockade in classical Hodgkin lymphoma. Following autologous stem cell transplantation, relapse occurred in every patient, and exposure to brentuximab vedotin varied. Method: immunoSEQ multiplex PCR; TCRdb's copy keeps in-frame clones and lacks some. The sample yields 39,000 or so clones, more than 85% seen once. The sample here was peripheral blood mononuclear cells (PBMCs), taken before the second cycle of nivolumab. The receptors originated from a human donor with classical Hodgkin lymphoma.

The table lists this clone with a few counts. The rearrangement links TRBV6-4 to TRBJ2-6, with D maybe TRBD1 (5 bases). V lost 0 bases and J 4 bases, leaving 10 bases between the germline ends. Germline-derived CDR1 and CDR2 are MRHNA and SNTAGT. The length of the CDR3 is 16 residues. In DNA form, the CDR3 reads TGTGCCAGCAGTGACTCTATCAGGGCCGGGGCCAACGTCCTGACTTTC. It translates to CASSDSIRAGANVLTF.

The gene calls are TRBV27 and TRBJ2-2; weak D call: TRBD2 (6 bases). The CDR3 contains 15 residues. Per the germline V gene, CDR1 is MNHEY and CDR2 is SMNVEV (reference sequence). V shed 3 bases and J shed 4 bases, with 12 bases lying between them. CDR3 in amino acids: CASSFQRASTGELFF. CDR3 DNA: TGTGCCAGCAGTTTCCAGCGGGCCTCCACCGGGGAGCTGTTTTTT.

The chain employs TRBV7-6 and TRBJ1-4, with D perhaps matching TRBD1 (5 bases). CDR3 length equals 14 residues. The germline V gene encodes CDR1 SGHVS and CDR2 FNYEAQ. V was trimmed by 2 bases and J by 14 bases, leaving 18 bases between them. The CDR3, as DNA: TGTGCCAGCAGCTTAAACATAAACGGGGACCTTCTGTTTTTT. It codes for CASSLNINGDLLFF.

This rearrangement joins TRBV27 to TRBJ2-1; 8 nucleotides agree with TRBD2. The CDR3 sequence is 14 residues long. Trimming at V came to 3 bases and at J to 6 bases, leaving 4 bases not matched to a gene. Germline V gene sequence: CDR1 MNHEY, CDR2 SMNVEV (reference sequence). CDR3 residues: CASSFVAGTNEQFF. The CDR3 coding sequence is TGTGCCAGCAGTTTTGTAGCGGGAACCAATGAGCAGTTCTTC.

This rearrangement joins TRBV2 to TRBJ1-2; D gene ambiguous. The CDR3 is 11 amino acids. Germline loops: CDR1 SNHLY, CDR2 FYNNEI. With 8 bases removed from V and 6 bases from J, the gap between germline ends came to 10 bases. The CDR3 loop is CASPGWDGYTF. The CDR3 nucleotides read TGTGCCAGCCCAGGCTGGGATGGCTACACCTTC.

This CDR3 is CASSQLTGVQETQYF. The CDR3 DNA reads TGTGCCAGCAGCCAACTCACAGGGGTGCAAGAGACCCAGTACTTC. The chain uses TRBV16 and TRBJ2-5; 7 bases are shared with TRBD1. V lost 2 bases, J lost 2 bases, and 5 bases stayed unmatched. This CDR3 has 15 residues. Germline CDR1 reads KGHSY; CDR2 reads FQNENV.

The chain combines TRBV28 with TRBJ2-1; D is unresolved. The CDR3 runs 17 residues. Looked up from germline, CDR1 is MDHEN and CDR2 is SYDVKM. Trimming shortened V by 5 bases and J by 0 bases, and 17 bases separated the two germline ends. CDR3 in amino acids: CASSPKPPISSYNEQFF. The DNA of the CDR3 is TGTGCCAGCAGTCCAAAGCCCCCCATAAGCTCCTACAATGAGCAGTTCTTC. The complete variable domain, with remaining parts taken from reference TRBV28 and TRBJ2-1, reads DVKVTQSSRYLVKRTGEKVFLECVQDMDHENMFWYRQDPGLGLRLIYFSYDVKMKEKGDIPEGYSVSREKKERFSLILESASTNQTSMYLCASSPKPPISSYNEQFFGPGTRLTVL.

The V gene is TRBV9, the J gene TRBJ2-7; tentative D call: TRBD1 (7 bases). The CDR3 spans 13 residues. V lost 0 bases, J lost 7 bases, and 11 bases lay in between. CDR1 is SGDLS and CDR2 is YYNGEE in the germline V gene. The CDR3 bases are TGTGCCAGCAGCGTAGGGCAGGGGGGAGAGCAGTACTTC. Its translation is CASSVGQGGEQYF.

The rearrangement links TRBV5-6 to TRBJ1-6; D remains unclear. The CDR3 has 13 residues. The germline gives CDR1 SGHDT, CDR2 YYEEEE. The V end was cut by 5 bases, the J end by 7 bases, with 10 bases between. The CDR3 is CASRLEGNSPLHF. The DNA for the CDR3 is TGTGCCAGCAGGTTAGAAGGGAATTCACCCCTCCACTTT. Full variable domain (rest looked up from reference TRBV5-6 and TRBJ1-6): DAGVTQSPTHLIKTRGQQVTLRCSPKSGHDTVSWYQQALGQGPQFIFQYYEEEERQRGNFPDRFSGHQFPNYSSELNVNALLLGDSALYLCASRLEGNSPLHFGNGTRLTVT.

The chain carries TRBV7-9 and TRBJ1-2; 8 positions agree with TRBD1. Unmatched junction bases numbered 9, after V lost 4 bases and J lost 8 bases. This CDR3 spans 14 amino acids. CDR1 is SEHNR, CDR2 FQNEAQ, per germline (reference sequence). Here the CDR3 reads CASSSPTGVRGYTF. The CDR3 nucleotides are TGTGCCAGCAGCTCCCCGACAGGGGTCAGGGGCTACACCTTC.

The chain couples TRBV9 to TRBJ1-3, with 7 nucleotides matching TRBD1. V shed 3 bases, J shed 0 bases, and the junction held 3 bases outside the gene matches. The CDR3 runs to 15 residues. CDR1 and CDR2 (germline): SGDLS, YYNGEE. CDR3 sequence: CASSGGDSSGNTIYF. DNA of the CDR3: TGTGCCAGCAGCGGAGGGGACAGCTCTGGAAACACCATATATTTT. The full variable domain, rest sourced from reference TRBV9 and TRBJ1-3, is DSGVTQTPKHLITATGQRVTLRCSPRSGDLSVYWYQQSLDQGLQFLIQYYNGEERAKGNILERFSAQQFPDLHSELNLSSLELGDSALYFCASSGGDSSGNTIYFGEGSWLTVV.

About this clone itself: The junction does not match germline at one end; this may be a read error. The chain has TRBV5-8 and TRBJ2-7, with TRBD1 matching over 9 bases. The CDR3 is made up of 15 amino acids. CDR1 is SGHTS and CDR2 is YDEGEE in the germline V gene. Here the CDR3 DNA reads TGTGCCAGCAGCTTGGCGGGGACAGGGTCCTCCGAGCAGTACTTC. As protein: CASSLAGTGSSEQYF.

V is TRBV6-1 and J is TRBJ2-3, with D hard to call. The germline V gene encodes CDR1 MNHNS and CDR2 SASEGT. The CDR3 spans 15 residues. Trimming pared 2 bases from V and 3 bases from J, leaving 12 bases between. The CDR3 nucleotides are TGTGCCAGCAGTGAACAGGTCTCCGGAACAGATACGCAGTATTTT. Its translation is CASSEQVSGTDTQYF.

The rearrangement joins TRBV4-1 to TRBJ2-6, with no clear D. CDR3 length: 13 residues. Germline values: CDR1 MGHRA, CDR2 YSYEKL. Trimming shortened V by 1 base and J by 2 bases, and 0 bases separated the two germline ends. The CDR3 region is CASSQAGANVLTF. The CDR3 nucleotides read TGCGCCAGCAGCCAAGCTGGGGCCAACGTCCTGACTTTC.

This clone was detected a few times. Germline is not matched at one junction end, which may reflect a read error. The chain employs TRBV7-7 and TRBJ2-2; D possibly corresponds to TRBD2 (6 bases). CDR3 length: 13 residues. Germline values: CDR1 SSHAT, CDR2 FNYEAQ (reference sequence). The CDR3 reads CASSLVAAGELFF. The CDR3 nucleotides are TGTGCTAGCAGCTTAGTAGCGGCCGGGGAGCTGTTTTTT.

V is TRBV28 and J is TRBJ1-2; 11 bases are shared with TRBD1. Germline CDR1 is MDHEN and CDR2 is SYDVKM. With 5 bases clipped from V and 8 bases from J, the junction kept 13 bases outside the gene matches. The CDR3 runs to 16 residues. CDR3 region: CASSDLIGQGAGGYTF. Here the CDR3 DNA reads TGTGCCAGCAGTGATCTAATCGGACAGGGGGCGGGAGGCTACACCTTC.

The rearrangement uses TRBV29-1 and TRBJ2-5; TRBD1 agrees at 7 bases. The CDR3 spans 13 residues. V dropped 7 bases and J dropped 5; count of bases not matched to a gene: 10. Per germline, CDR1 SQVTM and CDR2 ANQGSEA. The CDR3 reads CSAAGGWGETQYF. The CDR3 nucleotides read TGCAGCGCCGCAGGGGGATGGGGGGAGACCCAGTACTTC.

This chain connects TRBV7-3 to TRBJ2-1; 8 bases align to TRBD1. V lost 2 bases to trimming and J lost 8 bases; unmatched junction nucleotides: 11. The length of the CDR3 is 16 residues. Germline assignment: CDR1 SGHTA and CDR2 FQGTGA. CDR3 sequence (DNA): TGTGCCAGCAGCTTACGAGCCAGGGGGCAGGAGGATGAGCAGTTCTTC. Amino acids: CASSLRARGQEDEQFF.

The chain is built from TRBV6-1 and TRBJ1-2, with 7 nucleotides matching TRBD1. CDR1 and CDR2 (germline): MNHNS, SASEGT. The trim removed 4 bases at V and 2 bases at J, leaving 7 bases unmatched. This CDR3 comprises 15 residues. This CDR3 is CASSGPRDSNYGYTF. For the CDR3, the DNA is TGTGCCAGCAGTGGCCCCCGGGACAGCAACTATGGCTACACCTTC.

This clone came up once. This sequence joins TRBV4-2 and TRBJ1-2, with TRBD1 matching 7 bases. The CDR3 is 16 amino acids. Looked up from germline, CDR1 is LGHNA and CDR2 is YNFKEQ. Germline trimming cut 0 bases from V and 0 bases from J; bases unmatched to any gene: 4. As DNA, the CDR3 is TGTGCCAGCAGCCAAGATCAGGGGGGGGCTAACTATGGCTACACCTTC. This translates into CASSQDQGGANYGYTF.

The V call is TRBV6-5, the J call TRBJ1-6; TRBD1 is a possible D gene (6 bases). The CDR3 has 14 amino acids. The V and J ends lost 5 bases and 6 bases respectively, with 11 bases between them. Germline-derived CDR1 and CDR2 are MNHEY and SVGAGI. In DNA, the CDR3 is TGTGCCAGCAGTGAGACAGGCTCTAATTCACCCCTCCACTTT. It codes for CASSETGSNSPLHF.

V gene TRBV28 combines with J gene TRBJ2-7; 8 bases are shared with TRBD2. The CDR3 consists of 14 residues. V lost 9 bases and J lost 7; bases outside the gene matches: 14. Germline V lookup: CDR1 MDHEN, CDR2 SYDVKM. CDR3 nucleotide sequence: TGTGCCAGTGAAGGGGTAGCGGGACCCCCAGAGCAGTACTTC. It encodes CASEGVAGPPEQYF. The full variable domain, rest sourced from reference TRBV28 and TRBJ2-7, is DVKVTQSSRYLVKRTGEKVFLECVQDMDHENMFWYRQDPGLGLRLIYFSYDVKMKEKGDIPEGYSVSREKKERFSLILESASTNQTSMYLCASEGVAGPPEQYFGPGTRLTVT.

This clone was seen more than once but under ten times. The chain links TRBV18 to TRBJ1-6; 7 bases match TRBD1. The germline CDR1 and CDR2 sequences are KGHSH and LQKENI. With 1 base clipped from V and 10 bases from J, the junction kept 16 bases outside the gene matches. CDR3 length: 18 amino acids. This CDR3 reads CASSPLKTGSNLLSPLHF. The CDR3 DNA follows: TGTGCCAGCTCACCACTGAAGACAGGGTCTAATCTATTATCACCCCTCCACTTT.

This chain connects TRBV7-6 to TRBJ2-7; D ambiguous. V lost 0 bases to trimming and J lost 2 bases, with 8 bases between them. The CDR3 is 14 residues long. Germline V CDR1 and CDR2: SGHVS, FNYEAQ. In DNA form, the CDR3 reads TGTGCCAGCAGCTTAGCGCCTACAGCCTACGAGCAGTACTTC. It encodes CASSLAPTAYEQYF.

The chain uses TRBV5-4 and TRBJ2-7; TRBD1 matches 7 bases. Germline V gene sequence: CDR1 SGHNT, CDR2 YYREEE (reference sequence). CDR3 size: 13 residues. The ends lost 3 bases at V and 5 bases at J; junction bases unmatched: 5. CDR3 DNA sequence: TGTGCCAGCAGCTCGACAGGGAAACACGAGCAGTACTTC. This codes for CASSSTGKHEQYF.

The V gene is TRBV9, the J gene TRBJ2-2; 8 positions match TRBD1. Germline V CDR1 and CDR2: SGDLS, YYNGEE. The length of the CDR3 is 17 residues. V gave up 2 bases and J gave up 4 bases; unmatched junction bases: 10. The DNA for the CDR3 is TGTGCCAGCAGCGTGGCAGGGGGCACGATTGGCACCGGGGAGCTGTTTTTT. Protein sequence: CASSVAGGTIGTGELFF.

The chain joins TRBV7-6 to TRBJ1-4, with 7 bases fitting TRBD1. Trimming removed 6 bases from V and 6 bases from J; junction bases left unmatched: 4. Germline assignment: CDR1 SGHVS and CDR2 FNYEAQ. This CDR3 spans 13 amino acids. The CDR3 spells CASRRTGDEKLFF. CDR3 coding DNA: TGTGCCAGCAGGCGGACAGGAGATGAAAAACTGTTTTTT.